These T cell receptor beta chains were read from a single sample in a study of cytomegalovirus exposure and HLA in healthy donors. The assay was immunoSEQ multiplex PCR, and TCRdb's table has in-frame clones only and misses some. Here the sample spans some 150,000 clones, approximately 8.9% being singletons. The sequenced material came from PBMCs. These TCRs come from a woman in her thirties or forties in good health and CMV-seropositive. Both conserved end residues are part of each CDR3. Each record gives: CDR3 DNA, CDR3 protein, V gene, J gene, clone size, D gene. The D gene is left open where the match is weak. Size tells how often a clone was seen (once, few, many) or the class of an expanded clone, and some rows leave it out.

TGTGCCAGCAGCACCAAACTAGCGGGGGGGTACAATGAGCAGTTCTTC,CASSTKLAGGYNEQFF,TRBV9,TRBJ2-1,few,TRBD2
TGTGCCAGCAGCCGGGGACAGACCTACGAGCAGTACTTC,CASSRGQTYEQYF,TRBV7-2,TRBJ2-7,NA,TRBD1
TGCGCCAGCAGCTTGCAGGGCAGTGGGGCTTTCTTT,CASSLQGSGAFF,TRBV5-1,TRBJ1-1,few,NA
TGTGCCAGAAGCGGACTACCGACCTACGAGCAGTACTTC,CARSGLPTYEQYF,TRBV5-4,TRBJ2-7,NA,NA
TGTGCCAGCAGCCGAATTACAGGGGAGGCCGGGGAGCTGTTTTTT,CASSRITGEAGELFF,TRBV5-6,TRBJ2-2,few,NA
TGTGCCAGCAGTGAAGGAGGGACAGACCCCTCGGGCTACACCTTC,CASSEGGTDPSGYTF,TRBV6-1,TRBJ1-2,NA,TRBD1
TGTGCCAGCAGCTTAGGTGGGGCCATAGGAGAGACCCAGTACTTC,CASSLGGAIGETQYF,TRBV7-2,TRBJ2-5,few,NA
TGTGCCAGCGCAGGGCAGGCGAACACTGAAGCTTTCTTT,CASAGQANTEAFF,TRBV18,TRBJ1-1,NA,NA
TGTGCCAGCAGTTCTCCGACAGGGGGACAGCCCCAGCATTTT,CASSSPTGGQPQHF,TRBV6-6,TRBJ1-5,few,TRBD1
TGTGCCAGCAGCTTATTTAGAAATGAGCAGTTCTTC,CASSLFRNEQFF,TRBV7-2,TRBJ2-1,NA,NA
TGTGCCAGCAGCCCGAATATCGGGAATGAGCAGTTCTTC,CASSPNIGNEQFF,TRBV11-3,TRBJ2-1,NA,NA
TGTGCCAGCAGGCCCTTTTTTAGGGGGTCGAATGAAAAACTGTTTTTT,CASRPFFRGSNEKLFF,TRBV2,TRBJ1-4,few,NA
TGTGCCAGCAGTATTTCGACAGGGGCGGGCGAAAAACTGTTTTTT,CASSISTGAGEKLFF,TRBV2,TRBJ1-4,few,TRBD1
TGTGCCAGCAGTGATTTACAGGGTGCTTTCTTT,CASSDLQGAFF,TRBV2,TRBJ1-1,NA,NA
TGTGCCAGCAGCTTAAGGGGACAGGGCTACGAGCAGTACTTC,CASSLRGQGYEQYF,TRBV7-2,TRBJ2-7,NA,TRBD1
TGTGCCAGCAGCGCTATGGACAGGTTTAATGAAAAACTGTTTTTT,CASSAMDRFNEKLFF,TRBV9,TRBJ1-4,NA,TRBD1
TGTGCCAGCAGCCCCACGGCTAGTAATTTAGATACGCAGTATTTT,CASSPTASNLDTQYF,TRBV7-2,TRBJ2-3,few,NA
TGTGCCAGCAGTTACTCAGGACAGACTCACACTGAAGCTTTCTTT,CASSYSGQTHTEAFF,TRBV6-5,TRBJ1-1,NA,NA
TGCGCCAGCAGCTTGGGGGCCAAGCAAGAGACCCAGTACTTC,CASSLGAKQETQYF,TRBV5-1,TRBJ2-5,NA,NA
TGTGCCAGCAGTCCCACGCAGGGCCACAATGGGCAGTTCTTC,CASSPTQGHNGQFF,TRBV6-1,TRBJ2-1,NA,NA
TGTGCCAGCAGCCAGGAGGGACAGGGCCTCGGTGAGCAGTTCTTC,CASSQEGQGLGEQFF,TRBV2,TRBJ2-1,NA,TRBD1
TGTGCCAGCAGTGAGTGGGGGCAGGAAGAGACCCAGTACTTC,CASSEWGQEETQYF,TRBV25-1,TRBJ2-5,NA,NA
TGTGCCAGCTCACCAGACTCCGGAGACACCATATATTTT,CASSPDSGDTIYF,TRBV18,TRBJ1-3,NA,NA
TGTGCCAGCAGCTCCGACCGGGACAGGGGCCGAGGGGAGCTGTTTTTT,CASSSDRDRGRGELFF,TRBV11-2,TRBJ2-2,NA,TRBD1
TGTGCCAGCAGTGAAAGGGAGAACTATGGCTACACCTTC,CASSERENYGYTF,TRBV6-1,TRBJ1-2,many,NA
TGTGCCAGCAGTTCTGGACACACATCAAGAATATACGAGCAGTACTTC,CASSSGHTSRIYEQYF,TRBV27,TRBJ2-7,NA,NA
TGTGCCAGCTCATCGGCTGACTTAGATCAGCCCCAGCATTTT,CASSSADLDQPQHF,TRBV18,TRBJ1-5,NA,NA
TGTGCCAGCAGACGACCCGATGGGCATGGCTACACCTTC,CASRRPDGHGYTF,TRBV6-1,TRBJ1-2,NA,NA
TGCGCCAGCGGGCCCTCCGGGACAGGGAGGACTGAAGCTTTCTTT,CASGPSGTGRTEAFF,TRBV5-1,TRBJ1-1,few,TRBD1
TGCGCCAGCAGGGATAAACGGGACTACGAGCAGTACTTC,CASRDKRDYEQYF,TRBV5-1,TRBJ2-7,NA,NA
TGTGCCAGCACAACAGGGAATTGGCGTACTGAAGCTTTCTTT,CASTTGNWRTEAFF,TRBV6-1,TRBJ1-1,NA,NA
TGTGCCAGTAGTATTCTGTTCTTC,CASSILFF,TRBV19,TRBJ2-1,NA,NA
TGCGCCAGCAGCTCGCCGGCAGGGGGCGATACTGAAGCTTTCTTT,CASSSPAGGDTEAFF,TRBV5-1,TRBJ1-1,NA,TRBD1
TGTGCCAGCAGCCAAGATTCCTTCGGGGGTAGCTCCTACAATGAGCAGTTCTTC,CASSQDSFGGSSYNEQFF,TRBV4-2,TRBJ2-1,few,NA
TGTGCCAGCAGCGTCCTTACGGGGGGGGCCCAAGAGACCCAGTACTTC,CASSVLTGGAQETQYF,TRBV7-8,TRBJ2-5,few,TRBD2
TGCAGCGTGAGGGGAGGAGTCCTAAATGAGCAGTTCTTC,CSVRGGVLNEQFF,TRBV29-1,TRBJ2-1,NA,NA
TGTGCCAGCAGTGATGCCAGGGGGCAGGGTGGAAACACCATATATTTT,CASSDARGQGGNTIYF,TRBV2,TRBJ1-3,few,TRBD1
TGTGCCAGCAGCCCCCAGGGGGGTATGAACACTGAAGCTTTCTTT,CASSPQGGMNTEAFF,TRBV7-9,TRBJ1-1,few,TRBD1
TGTGCCAGCAGCCTACAGGGCTCCTACAATGAGCAGTTCTTC,CASSLQGSYNEQFF,TRBV9,TRBJ2-1,NA,NA
TGCGCCATTACCAGGGACAGGGACACCGGGGAGCTGTTTTTT,CAITRDRDTGELFF,TRBV10-2,TRBJ2-2,few,TRBD1
TGTGCCAGCAGCCGCGGGACGGAGAACACCGGGGAGCTGTTTTTT,CASSRGTENTGELFF,TRBV4-2,TRBJ2-2,NA,NA
TGTGCCAGCAGTGGACAGGGCTGGGACGAGCAGTACTTC,CASSGQGWDEQYF,TRBV2,TRBJ2-7,NA,TRBD1
TGTGCCAGCAGTCCTTACCCGGGTGGGTCTGAAGCTTTCTTT,CASSPYPGGSEAFF,TRBV27,TRBJ1-1,few,NA
TGTGCCAGTACCCTCGGTATGGGCAATCAGCCCCAGCATTTT,CASTLGMGNQPQHF,TRBV19,TRBJ1-5,few,NA
TGTGCCAGCAGTTTACCGGGACTAGCGGGGGGGCCGGGTTCGTTCCAGTACTTC,CASSLPGLAGGPGSFQYF,TRBV2,TRBJ2-5,few,TRBD2
TGTGCCAGCACCCGGCCGGGGACAGGGGGAACTGAAGCTTTCTTT,CASTRPGTGGTEAFF,TRBV5-4,TRBJ1-1,NA,TRBD1
TGTGCCAGCAGCTTAGGCCTTCTGACAGGGAGGCCAGATACGCAGTATTTT,CASSLGLLTGRPDTQYF,TRBV7-2,TRBJ2-3,NA,NA
TGTGCCAGCAGTGAATCAGGGACAGGGTCTTGGGAGCAGTACTTC,CASSESGTGSWEQYF,TRBV25-1,TRBJ2-7,NA,TRBD1
TGCGCCAGCAGCTTGGAGGGGACAGGGGTACCCGGGGAGCTGTTTTTT,CASSLEGTGVPGELFF,TRBV5-1,TRBJ2-2,few,TRBD1
TGTGCCAGCAGTGAACTCGGGACAGGGGGTTATAATGAAAAACTGTTTTTT,CASSELGTGGYNEKLFF,TRBV6-1,TRBJ1-4,NA,TRBD1
TGTGCCAGCAGCATCGGCAGGGGACGTAGAGCCGGGGAGCTGTTTTTT,CASSIGRGRRAGELFF,TRBV9,TRBJ2-2,few,NA
TGTGCCAGTAGTATTTCTCCCAGGGCGGGAACTGAAGCTTTCTTT,CASSISPRAGTEAFF,TRBV19,TRBJ1-1,NA,NA
TGTGCCAGCAGTTACTCGGGTCAGGTTCTCTACGAGCAGTACTTC,CASSYSGQVLYEQYF,TRBV6-6,TRBJ2-7,few,NA
TGCGCCAGCAGCTTCGACAGAATGAACACTGAAGCTTTCTTT,CASSFDRMNTEAFF,TRBV5-1,TRBJ1-1,NA,NA
TGTGCCAGCAGTTTATTCGGGACAGGCTGGTCTGCGAACACCGGGGAGCTGTTTTTT,CASSLFGTGWSANTGELFF,TRBV27,TRBJ2-2,NA,TRBD1
TGTGCCAGCAGCTCGGGACATCAAGCAACTAATGAAAAACTGTTTTTT,CASSSGHQATNEKLFF,TRBV5-4,TRBJ1-4,few,NA
TGTGCCAGCAGTTACTCGACCCGGGGAGCTTTCTTT,CASSYSTRGAFF,TRBV6-5,TRBJ1-1,few,NA
TGTGCCAGCAGCTTTTACAGGGGGCCTGGGGCCAACGTCCTGACTTTC,CASSFYRGPGANVLTF,TRBV5-7,TRBJ2-6,few,TRBD1
TGTGCCAGCAGCTCGACGGACAGTAGCAATCAGCCCCAGCATTTT,CASSSTDSSNQPQHF,TRBV7-9,TRBJ1-5,few,NA